This TCR beta chain was captured in a study of T-cell memory formation after mild COVID-19. On the study more broadly: There were largely donor-specific TCR clusters.

The CDR3 has 16 residues. Germline V gives CDR1 SGHTA, CDR2 FQGNSA. The ends lost 5 bases at V and 1 base at J; junction bases unmatched: 8. Libraries for TCRalpha and TCRbeta carried sample barcodes and unique molecular identifiers via 5'RACE. In TCRdb, the 5' RACE reads were re-called with MiXCR into one record per CDR3 protein. The table records hundreds of thousands of distinct CDR3 sequences, less than 20% of them present only once. General observations from the study: Proof of SARS-CoV-2 specificity was absent for the second-wave clones that crested on day 37.

To note about this clonotype: The antigen is undetermined.

The sequenced sample consisted of PBMCs or a T cell subset sorted from them (not recorded which). This chain joins TRBV7-2 and TRBJ1-2, with 9 bases aligning to TRBD1. This receptor was taken from a man aged 18 to 30 who had mild COVID-19 (a few samples of this study predate the infection). Cell type and time point are not known. CDR3 sequence: CASSLRTGADNYGYTF. CDR3 DNA: TGTGCCAGCAGCCTACGGACAGGGGCAGATAACTATGGCTACACCTTC. Filled out from reference TRBV7-2 and TRBJ1-2, the complete variable domain reads GAGVSQSPSNKVTEKGKDVELRCDPISGHTALYWYRQSLGQGLEFLIYFQGNSAPDKSGLPSDRFSAERTGGSVSTLTIQRTQQEDSAVYLCASSLRTGADNYGYTFGSGTRLTVV.